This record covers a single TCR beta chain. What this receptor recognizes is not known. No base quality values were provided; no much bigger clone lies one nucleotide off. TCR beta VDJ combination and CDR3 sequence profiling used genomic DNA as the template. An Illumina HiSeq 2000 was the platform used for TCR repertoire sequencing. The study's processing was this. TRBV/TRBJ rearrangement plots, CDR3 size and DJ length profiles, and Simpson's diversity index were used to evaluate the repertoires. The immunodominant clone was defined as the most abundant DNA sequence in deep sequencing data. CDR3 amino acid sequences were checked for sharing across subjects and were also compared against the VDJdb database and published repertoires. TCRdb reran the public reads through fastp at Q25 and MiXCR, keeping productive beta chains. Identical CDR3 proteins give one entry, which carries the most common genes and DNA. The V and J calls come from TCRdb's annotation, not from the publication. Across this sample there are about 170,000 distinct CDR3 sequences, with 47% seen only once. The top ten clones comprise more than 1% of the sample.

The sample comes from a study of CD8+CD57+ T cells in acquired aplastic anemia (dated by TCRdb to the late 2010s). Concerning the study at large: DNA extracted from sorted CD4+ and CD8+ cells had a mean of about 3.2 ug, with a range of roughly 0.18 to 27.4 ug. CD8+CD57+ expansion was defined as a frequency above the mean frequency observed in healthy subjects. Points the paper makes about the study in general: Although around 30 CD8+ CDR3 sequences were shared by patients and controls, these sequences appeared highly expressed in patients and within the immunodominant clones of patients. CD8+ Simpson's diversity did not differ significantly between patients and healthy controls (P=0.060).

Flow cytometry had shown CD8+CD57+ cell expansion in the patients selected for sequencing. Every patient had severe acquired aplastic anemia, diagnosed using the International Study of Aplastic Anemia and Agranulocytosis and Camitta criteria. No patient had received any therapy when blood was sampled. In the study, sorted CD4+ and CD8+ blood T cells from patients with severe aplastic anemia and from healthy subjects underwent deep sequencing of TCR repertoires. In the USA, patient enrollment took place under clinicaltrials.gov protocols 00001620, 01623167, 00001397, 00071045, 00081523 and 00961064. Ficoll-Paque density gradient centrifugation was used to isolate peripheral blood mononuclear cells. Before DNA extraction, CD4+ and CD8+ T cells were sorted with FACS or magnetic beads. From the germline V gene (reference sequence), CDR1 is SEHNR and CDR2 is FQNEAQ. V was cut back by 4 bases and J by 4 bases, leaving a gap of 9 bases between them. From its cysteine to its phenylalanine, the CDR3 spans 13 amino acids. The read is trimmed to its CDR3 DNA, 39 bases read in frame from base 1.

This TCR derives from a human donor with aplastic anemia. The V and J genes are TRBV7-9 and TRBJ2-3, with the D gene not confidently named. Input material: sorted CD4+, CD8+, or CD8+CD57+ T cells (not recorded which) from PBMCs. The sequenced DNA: TGTGCCAGCAGCTATCACAGTTCAGATACGCAGTATTTT. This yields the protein CASSYHSSDTQYF.